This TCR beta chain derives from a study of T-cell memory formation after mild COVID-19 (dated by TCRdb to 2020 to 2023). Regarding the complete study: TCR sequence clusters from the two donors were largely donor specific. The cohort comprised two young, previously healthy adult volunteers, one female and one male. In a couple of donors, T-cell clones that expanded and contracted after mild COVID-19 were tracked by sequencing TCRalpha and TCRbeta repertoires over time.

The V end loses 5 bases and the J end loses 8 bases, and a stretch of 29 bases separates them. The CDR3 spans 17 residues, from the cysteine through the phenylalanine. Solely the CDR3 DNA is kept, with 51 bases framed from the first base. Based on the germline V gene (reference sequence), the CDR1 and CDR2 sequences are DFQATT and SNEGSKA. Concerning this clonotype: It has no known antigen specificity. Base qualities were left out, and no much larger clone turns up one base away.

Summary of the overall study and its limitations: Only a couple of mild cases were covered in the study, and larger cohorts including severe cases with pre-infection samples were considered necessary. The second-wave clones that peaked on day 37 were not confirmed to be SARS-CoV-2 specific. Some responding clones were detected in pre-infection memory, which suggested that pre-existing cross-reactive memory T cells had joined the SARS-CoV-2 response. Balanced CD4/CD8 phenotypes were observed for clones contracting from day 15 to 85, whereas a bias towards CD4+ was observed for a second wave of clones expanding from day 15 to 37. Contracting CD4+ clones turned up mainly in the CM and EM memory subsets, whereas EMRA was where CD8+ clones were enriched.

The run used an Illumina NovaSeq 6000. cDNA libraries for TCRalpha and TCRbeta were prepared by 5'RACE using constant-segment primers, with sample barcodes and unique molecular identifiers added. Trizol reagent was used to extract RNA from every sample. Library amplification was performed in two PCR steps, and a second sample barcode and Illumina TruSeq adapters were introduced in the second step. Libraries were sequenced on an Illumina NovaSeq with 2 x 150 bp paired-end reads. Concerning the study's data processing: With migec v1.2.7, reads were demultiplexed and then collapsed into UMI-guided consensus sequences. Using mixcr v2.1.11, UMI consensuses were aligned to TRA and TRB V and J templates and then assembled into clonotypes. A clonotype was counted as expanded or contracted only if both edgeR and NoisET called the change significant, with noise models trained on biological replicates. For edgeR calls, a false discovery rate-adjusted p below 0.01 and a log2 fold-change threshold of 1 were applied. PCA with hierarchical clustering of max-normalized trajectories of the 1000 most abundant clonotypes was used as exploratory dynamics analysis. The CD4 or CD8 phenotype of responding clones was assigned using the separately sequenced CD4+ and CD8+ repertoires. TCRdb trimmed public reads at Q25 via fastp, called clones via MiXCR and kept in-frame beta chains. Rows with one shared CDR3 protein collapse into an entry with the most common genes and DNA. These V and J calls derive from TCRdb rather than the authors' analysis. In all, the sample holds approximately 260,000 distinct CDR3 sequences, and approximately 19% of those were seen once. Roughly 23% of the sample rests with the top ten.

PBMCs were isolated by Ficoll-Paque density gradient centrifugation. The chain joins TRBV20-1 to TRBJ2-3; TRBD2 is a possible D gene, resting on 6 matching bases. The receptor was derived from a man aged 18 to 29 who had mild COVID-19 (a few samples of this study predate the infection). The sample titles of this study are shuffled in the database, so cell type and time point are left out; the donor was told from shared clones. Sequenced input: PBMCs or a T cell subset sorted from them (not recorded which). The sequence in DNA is TGCAGTGCTCTACGGGACTGGAGGGACCCCCGTTTAGGTACGCAGTATTTT. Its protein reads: CSALRDWRDPRLGTQYF.